The entry below describes one TCR beta chain. This specimen belongs to a study of blood T cell repertoires in COVID-19. The V end lost 2 bases, the J end lost 4 bases, and 12 bases lay between the germline ends. This CDR3 contains 14 residues. Germline CDR1 reads SGHNT; CDR2 reads YYREEE (reference sequence). Seattle participants joined during active infection and were tracked over time. TCRdb's table, derived via immunoSEQ multiplex PCR, lists solely in-frame clones and lacks some. The table records approximately 90,000 clones, about nine tenths of them present only once. Material: peripheral blood. The chain carries TRBV5-4 and TRBJ1-1, with D tentatively TRBD1 (5 bases). The sequence was obtained from a man in his fifties or sixties with COVID-19, enrolled during active disease. CDR3 protein: CASSFSYGGTEAFF. The CDR3 DNA sequence: TGTGCCAGCAGCTTTTCTTACGGGGGCACTGAAGCTTTCTTT.